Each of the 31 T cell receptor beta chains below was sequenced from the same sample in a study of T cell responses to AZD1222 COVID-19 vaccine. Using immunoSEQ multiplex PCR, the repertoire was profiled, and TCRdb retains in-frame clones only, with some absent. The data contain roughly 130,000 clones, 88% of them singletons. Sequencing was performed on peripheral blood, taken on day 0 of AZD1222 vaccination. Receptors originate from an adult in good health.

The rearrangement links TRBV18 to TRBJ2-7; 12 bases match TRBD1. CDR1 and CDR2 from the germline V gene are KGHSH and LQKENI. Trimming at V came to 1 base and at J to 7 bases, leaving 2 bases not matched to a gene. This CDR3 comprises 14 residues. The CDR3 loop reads CASSPRDRGQEQYF. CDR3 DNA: TGTGCCAGCTCACCACGGGACAGGGGGCAGGAGCAGTACTTC.

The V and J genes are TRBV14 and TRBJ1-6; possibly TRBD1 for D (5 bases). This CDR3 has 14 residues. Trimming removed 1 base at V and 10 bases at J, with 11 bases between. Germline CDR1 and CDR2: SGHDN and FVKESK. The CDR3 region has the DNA TGTGCCAGCAGCCAAGCCCCGGGGGTGTCACCCCTCCACTTT. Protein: CASSQAPGVSPLHF.

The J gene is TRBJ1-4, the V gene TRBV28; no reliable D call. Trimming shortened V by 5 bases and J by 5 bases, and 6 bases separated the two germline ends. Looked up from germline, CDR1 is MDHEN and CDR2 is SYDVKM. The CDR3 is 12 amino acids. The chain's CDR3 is CASSITNEKLFF. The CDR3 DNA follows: TGTGCCAGCAGTATTACCAATGAAAAACTGTTTTTT.

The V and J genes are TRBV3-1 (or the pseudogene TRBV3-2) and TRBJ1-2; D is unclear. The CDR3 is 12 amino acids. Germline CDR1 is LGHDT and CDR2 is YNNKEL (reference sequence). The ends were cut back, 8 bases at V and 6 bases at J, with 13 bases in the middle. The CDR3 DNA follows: TGTGCCAGCTGGCGGATCGGCGATGGCTACACCTTC. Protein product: CASWRIGDGYTF.

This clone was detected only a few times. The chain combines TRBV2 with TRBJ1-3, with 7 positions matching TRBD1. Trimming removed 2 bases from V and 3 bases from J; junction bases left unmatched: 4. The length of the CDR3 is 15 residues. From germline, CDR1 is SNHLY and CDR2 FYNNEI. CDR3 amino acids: CASSELGGSGNTIYF. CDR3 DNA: TGTGCCAGCAGTGAATTAGGGGGCAGTGGAAACACCATATATTTT.

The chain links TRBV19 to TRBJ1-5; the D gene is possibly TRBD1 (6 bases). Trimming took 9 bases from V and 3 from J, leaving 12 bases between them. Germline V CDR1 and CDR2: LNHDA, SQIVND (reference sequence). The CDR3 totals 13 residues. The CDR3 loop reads CASTDSFNQPQHF. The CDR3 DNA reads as TGTGCCAGCACGGACAGCTTCAATCAGCCCCAGCATTTT.

The DNA for the CDR3 is TGTGCCAGCAGCTTAGGTGTCGCGTCGAGCTCCTACAATGAGCAGTTCTTC. Protein product: CASSLGVASSSYNEQFF. V usage is TRBV11-2 and J usage is TRBJ2-1; D unresolved. In germline, CDR1 is SGHAT, CDR2 FQNNGV. Trimming took 1 base from V and 0 from J, leaving 13 bases between them. There are 17 residues in the CDR3.

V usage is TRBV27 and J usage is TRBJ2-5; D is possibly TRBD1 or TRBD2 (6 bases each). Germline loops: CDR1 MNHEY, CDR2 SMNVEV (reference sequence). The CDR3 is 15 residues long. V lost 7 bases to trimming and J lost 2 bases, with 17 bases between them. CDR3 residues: CASTPRGVIQETQYF. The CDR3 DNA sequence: TGTGCCAGCACCCCTAGGGGGGTGATACAAGAGACCCAGTACTTC.

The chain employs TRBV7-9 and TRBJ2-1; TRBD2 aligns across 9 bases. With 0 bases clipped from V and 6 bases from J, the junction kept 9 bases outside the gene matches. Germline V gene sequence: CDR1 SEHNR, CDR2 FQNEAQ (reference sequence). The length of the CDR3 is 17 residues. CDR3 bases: TGTGCCAGCAGCTTAGCGCTCAGTAGCGGGGGCCCCAATGAGCAGTTCTTC. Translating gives CASSLALSSGGPNEQFF.

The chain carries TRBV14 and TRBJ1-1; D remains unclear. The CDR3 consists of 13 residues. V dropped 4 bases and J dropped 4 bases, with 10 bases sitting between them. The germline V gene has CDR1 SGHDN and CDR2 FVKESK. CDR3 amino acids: CASSPPWPTEAFF. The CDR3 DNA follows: TGTGCCAGCAGCCCCCCCTGGCCCACTGAAGCTTTCTTT.

This chain's CDR3 is CASSETADYGYTF. The DNA for the CDR3 is TGTGCCAGCAGTGAAACAGCGGACTATGGCTACACCTTC. V and J are TRBV2 and TRBJ1-2, with D hard to call. Germline loops: CDR1 SNHLY, CDR2 FYNNEI. The CDR3 runs to 13 residues. Trimming pared 2 bases from V and 3 bases from J, leaving 7 bases between. The full variable domain, rest sourced from reference TRBV2 and TRBJ1-2, is EPEVTQTPSHQVTQMGQEVILRCVPISNHLYFYWYRQILGQKVEFLVSFYNNEISEKSEIFDDQFSVERPDGSNFTLKIRSTKLEDSAMYFCASSETADYGYTFGSGTRLTVV.

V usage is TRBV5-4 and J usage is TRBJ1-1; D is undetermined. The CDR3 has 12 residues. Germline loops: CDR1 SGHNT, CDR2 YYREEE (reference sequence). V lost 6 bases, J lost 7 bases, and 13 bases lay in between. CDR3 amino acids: CASKGVGYEAFF. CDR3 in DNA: TGTGCCAGCAAGGGAGTGGGGTATGAAGCTTTCTTT. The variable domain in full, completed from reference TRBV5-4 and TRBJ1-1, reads ETGVTQSPTHLIKTRGQQVTLRCSSQSGHNTVSWYQQALGQGPQFIFQYYREEENGRGNFPPRFSGLQFPNYSSELNVNALELDDSALYLCASKGVGYEAFFGQGTRLTVV.

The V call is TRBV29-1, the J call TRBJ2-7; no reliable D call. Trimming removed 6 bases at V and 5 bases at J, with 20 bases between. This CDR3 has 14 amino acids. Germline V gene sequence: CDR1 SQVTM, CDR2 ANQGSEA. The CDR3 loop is CSVRPAMWRNEQYF. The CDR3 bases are TGCAGCGTACGACCCGCTATGTGGCGCAACGAGCAGTACTTC.

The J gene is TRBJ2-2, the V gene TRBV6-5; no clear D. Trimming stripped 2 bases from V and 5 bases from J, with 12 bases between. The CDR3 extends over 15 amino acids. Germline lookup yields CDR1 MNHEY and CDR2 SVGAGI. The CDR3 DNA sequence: TGTGCCAGCAGTTACCGGCAGACGGTAACCGGGGAGCTGTTTTTT. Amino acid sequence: CASSYRQTVTGELFF.

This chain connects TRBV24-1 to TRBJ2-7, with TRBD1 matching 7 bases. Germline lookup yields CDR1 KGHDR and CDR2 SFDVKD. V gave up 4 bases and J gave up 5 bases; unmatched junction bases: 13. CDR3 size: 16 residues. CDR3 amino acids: CATSDPRDSVYHEQYF. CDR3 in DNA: TGTGCCACCAGTGACCCCCGGGACAGCGTATATCACGAGCAGTACTTC.

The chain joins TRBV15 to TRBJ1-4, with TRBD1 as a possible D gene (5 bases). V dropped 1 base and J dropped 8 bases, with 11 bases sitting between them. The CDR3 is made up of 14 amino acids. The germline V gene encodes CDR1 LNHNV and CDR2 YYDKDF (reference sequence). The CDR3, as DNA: TGTGCCACCAGCAGAGCCAGGGATGGGGAAAAACTGTTTTTT. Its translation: CATSRARDGEKLFF.

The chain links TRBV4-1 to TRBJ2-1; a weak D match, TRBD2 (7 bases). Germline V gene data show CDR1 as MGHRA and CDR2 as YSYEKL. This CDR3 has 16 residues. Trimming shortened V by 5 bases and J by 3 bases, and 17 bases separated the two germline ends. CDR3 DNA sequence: TGCGCCAGCAGCGAAAACACGGGGGGCAACTACAATGAGCAGTTCTTC. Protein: CASSENTGGNYNEQFF.

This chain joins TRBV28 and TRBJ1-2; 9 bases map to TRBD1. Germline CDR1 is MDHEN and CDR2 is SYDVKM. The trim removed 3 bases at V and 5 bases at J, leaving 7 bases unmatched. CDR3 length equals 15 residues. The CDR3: CASSFSPGQGYGYTF. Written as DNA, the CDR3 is TGTGCCAGCAGTTTTTCACCGGGACAGGGATATGGCTACACCTTC.

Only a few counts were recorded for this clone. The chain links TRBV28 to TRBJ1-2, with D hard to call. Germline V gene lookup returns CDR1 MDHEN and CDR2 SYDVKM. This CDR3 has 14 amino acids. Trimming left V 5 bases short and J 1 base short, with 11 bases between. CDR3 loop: CASSPPDLNYGYTF. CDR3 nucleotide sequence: TGTGCCAGCAGTCCGCCCGACCTTAACTATGGCTACACCTTC.

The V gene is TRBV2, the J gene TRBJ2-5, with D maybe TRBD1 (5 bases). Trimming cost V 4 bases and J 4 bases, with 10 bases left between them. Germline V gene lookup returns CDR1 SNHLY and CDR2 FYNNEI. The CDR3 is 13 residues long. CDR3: CASSASDIETQYF. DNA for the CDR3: TGTGCCAGCAGTGCTTCGGACATAGAGACCCAGTACTTC.

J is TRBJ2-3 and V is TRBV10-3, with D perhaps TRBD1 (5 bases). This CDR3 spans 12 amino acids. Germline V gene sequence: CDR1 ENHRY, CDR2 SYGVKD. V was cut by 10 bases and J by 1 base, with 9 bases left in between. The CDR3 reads CATATGTDTQYF. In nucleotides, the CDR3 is TGTGCCACCGCGACAGGCACAGATACGCAGTATTTT.

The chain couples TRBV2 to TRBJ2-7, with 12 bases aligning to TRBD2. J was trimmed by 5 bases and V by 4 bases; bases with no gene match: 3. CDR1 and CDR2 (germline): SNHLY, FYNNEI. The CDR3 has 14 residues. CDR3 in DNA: TGTGCCAGCAGTGGACTAGCGGGAGATGACGAGCAGTACTTC. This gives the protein CASSGLAGDDEQYF.

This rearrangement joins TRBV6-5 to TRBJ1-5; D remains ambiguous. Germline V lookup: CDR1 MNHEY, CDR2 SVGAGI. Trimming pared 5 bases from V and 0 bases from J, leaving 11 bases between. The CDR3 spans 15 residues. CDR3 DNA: TGTGCCAGCAGTCTGACACGAGATAGCAATCAGCCCCAGCATTTT. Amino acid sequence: CASSLTRDSNQPQHF.

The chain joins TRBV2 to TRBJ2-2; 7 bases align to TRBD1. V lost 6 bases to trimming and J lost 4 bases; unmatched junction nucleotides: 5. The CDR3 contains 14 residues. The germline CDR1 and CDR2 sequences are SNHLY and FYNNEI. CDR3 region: CASRPGTVTGELFF. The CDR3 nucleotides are TGTGCCAGCAGGCCCGGGACAGTCACCGGGGAGCTGTTTTTT.

CDR3 region: CASSRERMGSRGYTF. The CDR3 DNA reads TGCGCCAGCAGCCGAGAACGCATGGGTTCGAGGGGCTACACCTTC. The chain combines TRBV4-1 with TRBJ1-2; unclear D gene. This CDR3 region has 15 residues. Deletions cut 4 bases from V and 8 bases from J, with 20 bases between. Per germline, CDR1 MGHRA and CDR2 YSYEKL.

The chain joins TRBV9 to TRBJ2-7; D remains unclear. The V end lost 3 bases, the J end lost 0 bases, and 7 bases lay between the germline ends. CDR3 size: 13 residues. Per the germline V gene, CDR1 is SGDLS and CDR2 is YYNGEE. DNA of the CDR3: TGTGCCAGCAGCGCCCCTTCCTCCTACGAGCAGTACTTC. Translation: CASSAPSSYEQYF.

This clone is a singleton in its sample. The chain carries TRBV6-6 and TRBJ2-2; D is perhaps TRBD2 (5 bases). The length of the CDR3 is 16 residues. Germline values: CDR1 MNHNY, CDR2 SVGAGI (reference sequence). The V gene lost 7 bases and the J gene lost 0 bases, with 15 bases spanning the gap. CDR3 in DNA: TGTGCCAGCACCAATCTCGGACTGACGAACACCGGGGAGCTGTTTTTT. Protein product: CASTNLGLTNTGELFF.

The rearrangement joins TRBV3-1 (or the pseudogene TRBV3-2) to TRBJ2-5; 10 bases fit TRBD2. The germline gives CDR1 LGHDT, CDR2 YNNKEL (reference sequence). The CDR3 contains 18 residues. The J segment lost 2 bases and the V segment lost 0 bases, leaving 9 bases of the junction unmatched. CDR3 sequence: CASSQESPLAGRQETQYF. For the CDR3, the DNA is TGTGCCAGCAGCCAAGAGTCTCCACTAGCGGGGAGGCAAGAGACCCAGTACTTC.

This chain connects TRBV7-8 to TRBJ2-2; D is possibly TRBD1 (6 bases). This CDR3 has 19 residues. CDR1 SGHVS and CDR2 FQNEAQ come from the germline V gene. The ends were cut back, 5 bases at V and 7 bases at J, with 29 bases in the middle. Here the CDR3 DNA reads TGTGCCAGCAGCCCGAGCCAACCTACAGGGAAGGGGTTCGGCGGGGAGCTGTTTTTT. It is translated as CASSPSQPTGKGFGGELFF.

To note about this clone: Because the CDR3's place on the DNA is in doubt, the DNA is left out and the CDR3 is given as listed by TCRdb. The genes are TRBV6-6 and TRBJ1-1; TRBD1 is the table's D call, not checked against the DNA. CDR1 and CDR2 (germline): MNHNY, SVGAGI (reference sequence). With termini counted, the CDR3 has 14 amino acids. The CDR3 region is CASILGQGNTEAFF.

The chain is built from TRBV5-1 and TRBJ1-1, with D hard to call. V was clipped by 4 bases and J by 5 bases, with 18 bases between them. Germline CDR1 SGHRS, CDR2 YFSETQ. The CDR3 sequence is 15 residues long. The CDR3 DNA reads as TGCGCCAGCAGCAAGAACATTAACCAGGAGACTGAAGCTTTCTTT. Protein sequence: CASSKNINQETEAFF.